The next 30 T cell receptor beta chains were all read from a single sample in a study of shared clonotypes between healthy human individuals. Naive CD8 populations comprised CD45RO-negative cells positively selected for CCR7, excluding terminally differentiated effector memory CD45RA+ cells. Sequenced by immunoSEQ multiplex PCR; TCRdb stores in-frame clones only, minus some. The data show some 800,000 clones, around 93% seen once. Sequencing was carried out using naive CD8+ T cells sorted from blood. The receptors were sampled from a young man in good health.

The chain couples TRBV7-9 to TRBJ1-1; D gene uncertain. V dropped 0 bases and J dropped 2 bases, with 10 bases sitting between them. The CDR3 has 15 residues. Germline CDR1 is SEHNR and CDR2 is FQNEAQ (reference sequence). The CDR3 is CASSLAPSINTEAFF. The CDR3 bases are TGTGCCAGCAGCTTAGCGCCCTCAATAAACACTGAAGCTTTCTTT.

This sequence joins TRBV7-9 and TRBJ1-4, with a possible D match to TRBD1 (5 bases). From germline, CDR1 is SEHNR and CDR2 FQNEAQ (reference sequence). This CDR3 contains 17 residues. Trimming cost V 4 bases and J 3 bases, with 18 bases left between them. Here the CDR3 DNA reads TGTGCCAGCAGCTCCATCGGTCAGGGACCATCTAATGAAAAACTGTTTTTT. It codes for CASSSIGQGPSNEKLFF.

The chain joins TRBV7-9 to TRBJ1-1; 7 bases are shared with TRBD1. Trimming cost V 5 bases and J 2 bases; bases outside gene matches: 11. There are 16 residues in the CDR3. Germline CDR1 and CDR2: SEHNR and FQNEAQ (reference sequence). In DNA, the CDR3 is TGTGCCAGCAGCCCTCCAAGGGGGACAGTCAACACTGAAGCTTTCTTT. Its protein is CASSPPRGTVNTEAFF.

V gene TRBV5-1 combines with J gene TRBJ2-7, with TRBD2 matching 9 bases. V gave up 1 base and J gave up 5 bases; unmatched junction bases: 7. This CDR3 comprises 15 residues. CDR1 SGHRS and CDR2 YFSETQ come from the germline V gene. The CDR3 protein is CASSLHSGSTDEQYF. CDR3 bases: TGCGCCAGCAGCTTGCATAGCGGGAGTACCGACGAGCAGTACTTC.

V gene TRBV25-1 combines with J gene TRBJ2-1; TRBD2 agrees at 9 bases. This CDR3 region has 16 residues. V was clipped by 3 bases and J by 5 bases; unmatched bases: 8. The germline V gene has CDR1 MGHDK and CDR2 SYGVNS. CDR3 sequence: CASSETGLAPHNEQFF. CDR3 coding DNA: TGTGCCAGCAGTGAGACTGGACTAGCGCCTCACAATGAGCAGTTCTTC. Complete variable domain (other parts from reference TRBV25-1 and TRBJ2-1): EADIYQTPRYLVIGTGKKITLECSQTMGHDKMYWYQQDPGMELHLIHYSYGVNSTEKGDLSSESTVSRIRTEHFPLTLESARPSHTSQYLCASSETGLAPHNEQFFGPGTRLTVL.

The chain recombines TRBV28 with TRBJ2-7; D remains ambiguous. Trimming stripped 7 bases from V and 3 bases from J, with 19 bases between. Germline CDR1 and CDR2: MDHEN and SYDVKM. CDR3 size: 15 residues. The CDR3 sequence is CASTPSVVLVYEQYF. The CDR3 DNA follows: TGTGCCAGCACCCCCTCGGTTGTGTTAGTCTACGAGCAGTACTTC.

A single count supports this clone. The V gene is TRBV27, the J gene TRBJ2-3; D may be TRBD2 (5 bases). The CDR3 totals 16 residues. Germline CDR1 MNHEY, CDR2 SMNVEV (reference sequence). The germline V and J ends were trimmed by 5 bases and 2 bases, with 17 bases remaining between them. The CDR3: CASSLLRAANTDTQYF. The CDR3 bases are TGTGCCAGCAGTCTCTTAAGAGCGGCCAACACAGATACGCAGTATTTT.

V gene TRBV5-6 combines with J gene TRBJ2-5; D may match TRBD1 or TRBD2 (5 bases each). This CDR3 is 15 amino acids long. V lost 4 bases to trimming and J lost 5 bases, with 18 bases between them. Germline CDR1 and CDR2: SGHDT and YYEEEE. Here the CDR3 DNA reads TGTGCCAGCAGCCCTGAGGGGCCGCAGTGGGAGACCCAGTACTTC. This codes for CASSPEGPQWETQYF.

The chain joins TRBV4-1 to TRBJ1-1, with D unclear. The CDR3 length is 14 residues. From germline, CDR1 is MGHRA and CDR2 YSYEKL. Trimming pared 5 bases from V and 3 bases from J, leaving 13 bases between. The DNA of the CDR3 is TGCGCCAGCAGCTCTCACATAAGCGACACTGAAGCTTTCTTT. This sequence encodes CASSSHISDTEAFF.

This rearrangement joins TRBV7-9 to TRBJ2-7; D gene unclear. This CDR3 is 17 amino acids long. The V end was cut by 1 base, the J end by 0 bases, with 16 bases between. Germline V gene sequence: CDR1 SEHNR, CDR2 FQNEAQ (reference sequence). CDR3 in amino acids: CASSLGLTELSSYEQYF. The CDR3 region has the DNA TGTGCCAGCAGCTTAGGACTGACCGAACTAAGCTCCTACGAGCAGTACTTC.

This clone was observed a single time. The chain recombines TRBV9 with TRBJ2-3, with D perhaps matching TRBD2 (6 bases). CDR3 length: 14 residues. Germline V gene lookup returns CDR1 SGDLS and CDR2 YYNGEE. V was shortened by 3 bases and J by 4 bases, with 12 bases between the two germline ends. CDR3 sequence: CASSDGTQADTQYF. In nucleotides, the CDR3 is TGTGCCAGCAGCGACGGGACTCAGGCAGATACGCAGTATTTT.

The chain links TRBV6-1 to TRBJ2-1, with 9 bases fitting TRBD2. The CDR3 covers 15 residues. The J segment lost 9 bases and the V segment lost 6 bases, leaving 12 bases of the junction unmatched. Germline-derived CDR1 and CDR2 are MNHNS and SASEGT. CDR3 protein: CASRGRSGSIAEQFF. In DNA, the CDR3 is TGTGCCAGCAGAGGACGTAGCGGGAGTATTGCTGAGCAGTTCTTC.

The chain joins TRBV27 to TRBJ2-1, with 12 bases fitting TRBD2. J gave up 8 bases and V 2 bases, and 4 bases lay outside the gene matches. This CDR3 is 15 amino acids long. Germline CDR1 and CDR2: MNHEY and SMNVEV (reference sequence). CDR3 sequence: CASSLLAGGLDEQFF. DNA of the CDR3: TGTGCCAGCAGTTTACTAGCGGGAGGGCTTGATGAGCAGTTCTTC.

The J gene is TRBJ2-5, the V gene TRBV14; 7 bases are a match to TRBD1. The CDR3 totals 17 residues. Germline V gene sequence: CDR1 SGHDN, CDR2 FVKESK. J was trimmed by 1 base and V by 1 base; bases with no gene match: 9. The CDR3 is CASSQGLGTAFQETQYF. The CDR3 bases are TGTGCCAGCAGCCAAGGCCTGGGGACAGCTTTCCAAGAGACCCAGTACTTC.

Comments on this clone: Other DNA variants within this sample encode the same CDR3. The rearrangement joins TRBV7-9 to TRBJ2-5, with D uncertain. There are 14 residues in the CDR3. V lost 3 bases to trimming and J lost 5 bases, with 13 bases between them. CDR1 is SEHNR and CDR2 is FQNEAQ in the germline V gene (reference sequence). Here the CDR3 reads CASSFRQGFETQYF. CDR3 coding DNA: TGTGCCAGCAGCTTCCGGCAAGGCTTTGAGACCCAGTACTTC.

This rearrangement joins TRBV7-8 to TRBJ2-7; D might be TRBD2 (6 bases). Between the trimmed V and J ends, which lost 5 bases and 5 bases, there was a span of 19 bases. This CDR3 has 15 residues. CDR1 and CDR2 from the germline V gene are SGHVS and FQNEAQ. The CDR3: CASSPRSGVDNEQYF. In DNA, the CDR3 is TGTGCCAGCAGCCCTCGGTCGGGGGTAGATAACGAGCAGTACTTC.

Here the CDR3 DNA reads TGTGCCAGCAGTGACAAGACACAGGGGTTCTCCTACGAGCAGTACTTC. Translation gives CASSDKTQGFSYEQYF. The V call is TRBV6-1, the J call TRBJ2-7; 7 nucleotides match TRBD1. Germline V gene sequence: CDR1 MNHNS, CDR2 SASEGT. CDR3 length equals 16 residues. Trimming at V came to 3 bases and at J to 0 bases, leaving 8 bases not matched to a gene.

The CDR3 spells CASSLRAIQETQYF. CDR3 nucleotide sequence: TGTGCCAGCAGCCTCAGGGCTATCCAAGAGACCCAGTACTTC. The rearrangement uses TRBV7-8 and TRBJ2-5, with D tentatively TRBD1 (5 bases). Germline lookup yields CDR1 SGHVS and CDR2 FQNEAQ. The CDR3 consists of 14 residues. Deletions cut 5 bases from V and 1 base from J, with 11 bases between.

The chain uses TRBV27 and TRBJ2-1; 7 bases are a match to TRBD2. The germline V gene has CDR1 MNHEY and CDR2 SMNVEV (reference sequence). With 5 bases clipped from V and 7 bases from J, the junction kept 11 bases outside the gene matches. CDR3 length equals 15 residues. The CDR3 DNA is TGTGCCAGCAGTCTGTCCCGGACTAGAATAAATGAGCAGTTCTTC. Its translation is CASSLSRTRINEQFF.

The chain links TRBV19 to TRBJ1-4; unclear D gene. Germline V gene lookup returns CDR1 LNHDA and CDR2 SQIVND (reference sequence). Trimming removed 5 bases at V and 8 bases at J, with 15 bases between. The CDR3 contains 14 residues. The CDR3 reads CASSSRRGQEKLFF. Here the CDR3 DNA reads TGTGCCAGTAGTTCTCGGCGAGGTCAGGAAAAACTGTTTTTT.

The rearrangement joins TRBV29-1 to TRBJ2-1, with D possibly TRBD2 on 6 matching bases. Germline V gene data show CDR1 as SQVTM and CDR2 as ANQGSEA. This CDR3 has 15 residues. The V gene lost 4 bases and the J gene lost 0 bases, with 13 bases spanning the gap. The CDR3 protein is CSVARRGDSYNEQFF. The CDR3 DNA reads TGCAGCGTTGCTCGACGCGGGGACTCCTACAATGAGCAGTTCTTC.

J is TRBJ1-2 and V is TRBV10-3, with TRBD1 matching over 7 bases. This CDR3 is built from 15 residues. The germline V gene encodes CDR1 ENHRY and CDR2 SYGVKD. V shed 0 bases and J 5 bases; nucleotides not matched to a gene: 6. CDR3 region: CAISESQGVGYGYTF. CDR3 bases: TGTGCCATCAGTGAGTCGCAGGGGGTTGGGTATGGCTACACCTTC.

The rearrangement links TRBV7-6 to TRBJ2-1; either TRBD1 or TRBD2 may fit D (5 bases each). With 2 bases removed from V and 10 bases from J, the gap between germline ends came to 9 bases. CDR3 length equals 12 residues. CDR1 and CDR2 (germline): SGHVS, FNYEAQ. The CDR3 DNA reads TGTGCCAGCAGCTTACTCAGGGAGGAGCAGTTCTTC. The encoded protein is CASSLLREEQFF. The complete variable domain, with remaining parts taken from reference TRBV7-6 and TRBJ2-1, reads GAGVSQSPRYKVTKRGQDVALRCDPISGHVSLYWYRQALGQGPEFLTYFNYEAQQDKSGLPNDRFSAERPEGSISTLTIQRTEQRDSAMYRCASSLLREEQFFGPGTRLTVL.

The chain links TRBV28 to TRBJ1-5; D remains ambiguous. This CDR3 is 16 amino acids long. V lost 6 bases and J 0 bases, leaving 15 bases between the germline ends. Germline-derived CDR1 and CDR2 are MDHEN and SYDVKM. The CDR3 nucleotides read TGTGCCAGCAGACCCACACAGAGAGATAGCAATCAGCCCCAGCATTTT. It is translated as CASRPTQRDSNQPQHF.

The chain employs TRBV19 and TRBJ2-1, with D tentatively TRBD1 (6 bases). The CDR3 consists of 17 residues. Germline lookup yields CDR1 LNHDA and CDR2 SQIVND (reference sequence). V lost 1 base to trimming and J lost 4 bases, with 17 bases between them. CDR3 protein: CASSIGTGTGPYNEQFF. The CDR3 DNA sequence: TGTGCCAGTAGTATAGGAACAGGGACGGGGCCTTACAATGAGCAGTTCTTC.

The J gene is TRBJ1-1, the V gene TRBV7-9; 10 bases line up with TRBD1. CDR1 is SEHNR and CDR2 is FQNEAQ in the germline V gene (reference sequence). The CDR3 covers 18 residues. Unmatched junction bases numbered 13, after V lost 6 bases and J lost 0 bases. The CDR3 DNA reads TGTGCCAGCAGGGGTTGGGACAGGGGCGGTAGGATGAACACTGAAGCTTTCTTT. This encodes CASRGWDRGGRMNTEAFF.

This clone was picked up one time. The chain uses TRBV7-6 and TRBJ2-6, with D unresolved. V lost 1 base, J lost 4 bases, and 5 bases lay in between. CDR1 and CDR2 from the germline V gene are SGHVS and FNYEAQ. The CDR3 has 14 amino acids. The CDR3 DNA sequence: TGTGCCAGCAGCTTAGAACCAGGGGCCAACGTCCTGACTTTC. It is translated as CASSLEPGANVLTF.

The J gene is TRBJ1-3, the V gene TRBV2; no reliable D call. This CDR3 is 15 amino acids long. From germline, CDR1 is SNHLY and CDR2 FYNNEI. The V gene lost 2 bases and the J gene lost 0 bases, with 8 bases spanning the gap. In nucleotides, the CDR3 is TGTGCCAGCAGTGAAATGCAGAGCTCTGGAAACACCATATATTTT. Protein product: CASSEMQSSGNTIYF.

This clone occurred once. The chain employs TRBV4-1 and TRBJ2-6; TRBD2 agrees at 9 bases. The V gene's germline CDR1 is MGHRA and CDR2 YSYEKL. The CDR3 runs to 18 residues. The V segment lost 5 bases and the J segment 3 bases; nucleotides outside the gene matches: 11. The CDR3 loop is CASSGRSSGISGANVLTF. The DNA for the CDR3 is TGCGCCAGCAGCGGGCGGTCTAGCGGGATAAGTGGGGCCAACGTCCTGACTTTC.

This chain uses TRBV7-6 with TRBJ2-7; D unclear. The germline gives CDR1 SGHVS, CDR2 FNYEAQ. The CDR3 length is 15 residues. Trimming removed 4 bases from V and 5 bases from J, with 18 bases in between. The CDR3, as DNA: TGTGCCAGCAGCTGGGCCGGGTCACCGTCTCACGAGCAGTACTTC. Translated: CASSWAGSPSHEQYF.